This T cell receptor (beta chain) comes out of a study of blood T cells in healthy people across ages. Then a second PCR, running roughly 7 to 12 cycles, was carried out with a sample-barcoded 5' primer and a J-beta primer mix. Every cDNA was tagged by a template-switch adaptor with 12 random nucleotides. TCRdb independently ran MiXCR on the 5' RACE reads; one entry per CDR3 protein. The data show more than 800,000 distinct CDR3 sequences, around 45% seen once. Study-wide findings and caveats: No one knew whether donors had CMV, which possibly confounded expanded clonotype changes. Strong correlation existed between TCR beta diversity and naive T cell percentage.

Germline V gives CDR1 GTSNPN, CDR2 SVGIG (reference sequence). V lost 3 bases and J lost 4, with 10 bases in between. The CDR3 is 13 amino acids. Worth noting for this clonotype: Its target is unknown.

The origin of this receptor is a woman aged 55-70 years in good health. Sequencing input: blood. The V and J genes are TRBV30 and TRBJ2-4, with a tentative D call TRBD2 (6 bases). The CDR3 reads CAWSRTTKNIQYF. The CDR3 bases are TGTGCCTGGAGCAGGACTACAAAAAACATTCAGTACTTC.